This T cell receptor beta chain is from a study of cytomegalovirus exposure and HLA in healthy donors. The V gene's germline CDR1 is SGHAT and CDR2 FQNNGV. V was trimmed by 2 bases and J by 8 bases, leaving 9 bases between them. There are 13 residues in the CDR3. This PCR relied on a set of 60 Vbeta primers and 13 Jbeta primers. Data came from immunoSEQ multiplex PCR; TCRdb stores just in-frame clones and leaves some out. This sample's table reports approximately 77,000 clones. Input material: PBMCs. The sequence came from a man aged 25-45 years in good health and CMV-seronegative. The chain uses TRBV11-2 and TRBJ1-4; no firm D call. In DNA, the CDR3 is TGTGCCAGCAGCTTATCGGTGGGCGAAAAACTGTTTTTT. It specifies CASSLSVGEKLFF.